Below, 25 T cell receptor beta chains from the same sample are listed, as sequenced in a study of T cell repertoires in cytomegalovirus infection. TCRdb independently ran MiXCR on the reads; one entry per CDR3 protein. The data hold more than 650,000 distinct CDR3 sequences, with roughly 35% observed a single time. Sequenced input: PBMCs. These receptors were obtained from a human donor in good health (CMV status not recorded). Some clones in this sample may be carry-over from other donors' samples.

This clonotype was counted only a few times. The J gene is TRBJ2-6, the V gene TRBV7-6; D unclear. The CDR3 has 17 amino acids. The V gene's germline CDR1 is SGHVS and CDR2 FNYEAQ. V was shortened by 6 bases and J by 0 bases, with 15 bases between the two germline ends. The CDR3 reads CASSPLSPSSGANVLTF. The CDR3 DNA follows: TGTGCCAGCAGTCCTTTATCGCCAAGCTCTGGGGCCAACGTCCTGACTTTC.

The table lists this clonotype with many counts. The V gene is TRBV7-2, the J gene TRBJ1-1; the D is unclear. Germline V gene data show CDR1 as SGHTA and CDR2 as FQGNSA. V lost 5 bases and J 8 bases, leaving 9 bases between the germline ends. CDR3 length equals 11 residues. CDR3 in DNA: TGTGCCAGCAGCCCGGACGAAGAAGCTTTCTTT. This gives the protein CASSPDEEAFF.

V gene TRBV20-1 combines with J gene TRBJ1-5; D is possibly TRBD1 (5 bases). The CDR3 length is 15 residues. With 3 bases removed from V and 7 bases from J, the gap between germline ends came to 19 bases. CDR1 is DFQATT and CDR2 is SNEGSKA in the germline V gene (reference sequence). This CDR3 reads CSASKGLIGRQPQHF. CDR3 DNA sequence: TGCAGTGCTAGTAAGGGACTCATTGGGAGGCAGCCCCAGCATTTT.

The CDR3 protein is CASSLGALPHTEAFF. CDR3 DNA sequence: TGTGCCAGCAGTTTAGGAGCTTTACCCCACACTGAAGCTTTCTTT. This rearrangement joins TRBV12-3 or TRBV12-4 to TRBJ1-1; D remains unclear. With 1 base removed from V and 3 bases from J, the gap between germline ends came to 12 bases. The length of the CDR3 is 15 residues.

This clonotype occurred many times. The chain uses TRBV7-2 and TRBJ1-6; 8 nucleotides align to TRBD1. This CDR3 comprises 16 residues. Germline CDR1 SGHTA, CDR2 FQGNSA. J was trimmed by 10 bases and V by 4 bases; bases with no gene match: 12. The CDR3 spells CASSSEDREGGSPLHF. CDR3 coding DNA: TGTGCCAGCAGCTCCGAGGACAGGGAAGGAGGATCACCCCTCCACTTT.

The CDR3 DNA sequence: TGTGCCAGCAGCTACGGACTAGCGGGAGAGTTGGAGCAGTACTTC. Amino acid sequence: CASSYGLAGELEQYF. V gene TRBV7-9 combines with J gene TRBJ2-7, with 13 positions matching TRBD2. The CDR3 totals 15 residues. CDR1 is SEHNR, CDR2 FQNEAQ, per germline (reference sequence). V lost 4 bases to trimming and J lost 7 bases; unmatched junction nucleotides: 7. Full variable domain (missing parts from reference TRBV7-9 and TRBJ2-7): DTGVSQNPRHKITKRGQNVTFRCDPISEHNRLYWYRQTLGQGPEFLTYFQNEAQLEKSRLLSDRFSAERPKGSFSTLEIQRTEQGDSAMYLCASSYGLAGELEQYFGPGTRLTVT.

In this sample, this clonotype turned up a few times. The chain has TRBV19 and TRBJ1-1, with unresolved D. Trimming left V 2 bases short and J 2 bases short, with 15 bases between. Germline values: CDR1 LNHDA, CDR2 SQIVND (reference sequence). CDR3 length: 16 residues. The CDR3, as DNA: TGTGCCAGTAGTATAAGTCCTGCCGGGTTCAACACTGAAGCTTTCTTT. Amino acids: CASSISPAGFNTEAFF. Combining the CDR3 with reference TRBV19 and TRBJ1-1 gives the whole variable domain DGGITQSPKYLFRKEGQNVTLSCEQNLNHDAMYWYRQDPGQGLRLIYYSQIVNDFQKGDIAEGYSVSREKKESFPLTVTSAQKNPTAFYLCASSISPAGFNTEAFFGQGTRLTVV.

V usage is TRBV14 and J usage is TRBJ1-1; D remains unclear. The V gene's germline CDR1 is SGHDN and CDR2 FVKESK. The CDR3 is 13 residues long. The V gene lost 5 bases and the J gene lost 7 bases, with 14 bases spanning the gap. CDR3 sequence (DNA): TGTGCCAGCAGCGAACGCAGATACCGTGAAGCTTTCTTT. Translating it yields CASSERRYREAFF.

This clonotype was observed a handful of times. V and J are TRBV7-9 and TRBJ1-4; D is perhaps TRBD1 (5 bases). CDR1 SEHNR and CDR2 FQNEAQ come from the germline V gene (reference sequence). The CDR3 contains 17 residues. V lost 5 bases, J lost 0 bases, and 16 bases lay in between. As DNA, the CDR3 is TGTGCCAGCAGCCCGCCGGGACCATTTGCAACTAATGAAAAACTGTTTTTT. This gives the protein CASSPPGPFATNEKLFF. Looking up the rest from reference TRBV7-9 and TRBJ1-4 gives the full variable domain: DTGVSQNPRHKITKRGQNVTFRCDPISEHNRLYWYRQTLGQGPEFLTYFQNEAQLEKSRLLSDRFSAERPKGSFSTLEIQRTEQGDSAMYLCASSPPGPFATNEKLFFGSGTQLSVL.

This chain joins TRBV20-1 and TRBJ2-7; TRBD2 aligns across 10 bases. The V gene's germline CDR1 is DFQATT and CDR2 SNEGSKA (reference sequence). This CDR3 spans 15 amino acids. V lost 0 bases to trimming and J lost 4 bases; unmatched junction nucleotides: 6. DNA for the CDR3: TGCAGTGCTAGAGATAGGGCTAGCGGGGGTTACGAGCAGTACTTC. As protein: CSARDRASGGYEQYF.

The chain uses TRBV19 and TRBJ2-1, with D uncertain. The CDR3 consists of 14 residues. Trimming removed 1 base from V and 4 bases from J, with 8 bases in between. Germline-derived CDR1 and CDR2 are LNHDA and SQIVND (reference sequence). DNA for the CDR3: TGTGCCAGTAGTATAGCGACACTTTACAATGAGCAGTTCTTC. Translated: CASSIATLYNEQFF.

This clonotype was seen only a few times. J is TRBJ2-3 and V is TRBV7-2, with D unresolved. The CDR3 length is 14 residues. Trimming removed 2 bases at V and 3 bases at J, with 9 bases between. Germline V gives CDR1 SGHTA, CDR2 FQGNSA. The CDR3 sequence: CASSLPRPTDTQYF. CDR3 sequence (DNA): TGTGCCAGCAGCTTACCAAGACCGACAGATACGCAGTATTTT.

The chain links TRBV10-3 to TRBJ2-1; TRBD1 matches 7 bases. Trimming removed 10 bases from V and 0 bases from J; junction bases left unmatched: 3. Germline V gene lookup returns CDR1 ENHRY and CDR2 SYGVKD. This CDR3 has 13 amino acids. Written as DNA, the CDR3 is TGTGCCACGTCAGGGGGCTCCTACAATGAGCAGTTCTTC. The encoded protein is CATSGGSYNEQFF.

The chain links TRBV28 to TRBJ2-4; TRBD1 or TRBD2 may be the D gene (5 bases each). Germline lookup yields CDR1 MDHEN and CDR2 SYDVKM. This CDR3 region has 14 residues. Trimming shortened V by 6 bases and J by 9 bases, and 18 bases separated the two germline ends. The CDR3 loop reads CASSSRDRRPIQYF. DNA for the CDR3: TGTGCCAGCAGCTCACGGGACCGCCGCCCCATTCAGTACTTC.

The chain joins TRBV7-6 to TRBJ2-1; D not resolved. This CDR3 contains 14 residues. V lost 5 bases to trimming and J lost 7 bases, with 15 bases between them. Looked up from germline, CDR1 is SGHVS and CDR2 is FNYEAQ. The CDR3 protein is CASSRAFQVNEQFF. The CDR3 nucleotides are TGTGCCAGCAGCCGGGCTTTTCAGGTGAATGAGCAGTTCTTC.

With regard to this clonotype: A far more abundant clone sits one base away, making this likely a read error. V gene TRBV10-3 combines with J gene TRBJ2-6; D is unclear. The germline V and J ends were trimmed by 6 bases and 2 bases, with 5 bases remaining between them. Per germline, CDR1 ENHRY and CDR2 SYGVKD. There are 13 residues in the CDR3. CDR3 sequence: CAISLAGANVLTF. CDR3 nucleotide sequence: TGTGCCATCAGCTTAGCTGGGGCCAACGTCCTGACTTTC.

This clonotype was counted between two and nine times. In DNA form, the CDR3 reads TGTGCCAGCAGCTTAGGGACAGCAAACTCTGGAAACACCATATATTTT. Encoded protein: CASSLGTANSGNTIYF. The chain recombines TRBV7-2 with TRBJ1-3, with D maybe TRBD1 (6 bases). This CDR3 contains 16 residues. Germline V CDR1 and CDR2: SGHTA, FQGNSA. V lost 1 base to trimming and J lost 0 bases, with 10 bases between them.

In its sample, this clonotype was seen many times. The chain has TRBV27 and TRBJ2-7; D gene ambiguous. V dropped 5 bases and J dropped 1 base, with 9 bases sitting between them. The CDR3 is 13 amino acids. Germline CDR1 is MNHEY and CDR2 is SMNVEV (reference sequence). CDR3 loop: CASSPLGSYEQYF. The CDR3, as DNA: TGTGCCAGCAGTCCCCTTGGGTCCTACGAGCAGTACTTC.

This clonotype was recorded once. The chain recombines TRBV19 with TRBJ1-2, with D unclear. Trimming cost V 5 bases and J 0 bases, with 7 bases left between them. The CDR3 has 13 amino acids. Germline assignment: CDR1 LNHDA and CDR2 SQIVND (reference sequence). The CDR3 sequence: CASSPIANYGYTF. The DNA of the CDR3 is TGTGCCAGTAGTCCAATAGCTAACTATGGCTACACCTTC.

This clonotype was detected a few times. This CDR3 is CASSLYGGQSPYEQYF. The CDR3 coding sequence is TGTGCCAGCAGCTTATACGGGGGACAATCCCCCTACGAGCAGTACTTC. This chain links TRBV7-2 with TRBJ2-7; D may correspond to TRBD1 or TRBD2 (6 bases each). The germline V and J ends were trimmed by 2 bases and 2 bases, with 16 bases remaining between them. CDR3 length: 16 residues. CDR1 and CDR2 from the germline V gene are SGHTA and FQGNSA.

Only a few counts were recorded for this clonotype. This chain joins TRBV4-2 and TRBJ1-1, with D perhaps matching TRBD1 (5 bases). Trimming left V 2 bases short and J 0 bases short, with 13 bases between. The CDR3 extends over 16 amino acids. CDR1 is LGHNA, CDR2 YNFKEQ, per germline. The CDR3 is CASSQIRGTMNTEAFF. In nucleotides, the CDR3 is TGTGCCAGCAGCCAAATTAGGGGCACCATGAACACTGAAGCTTTCTTT.

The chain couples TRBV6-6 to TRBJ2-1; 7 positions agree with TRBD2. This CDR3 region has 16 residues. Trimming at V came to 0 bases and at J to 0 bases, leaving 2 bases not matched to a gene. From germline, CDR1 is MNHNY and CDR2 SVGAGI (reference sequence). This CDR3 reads CASSYSGGSSYNEQFF. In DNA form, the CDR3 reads TGTGCCAGCAGTTACTCGGGCGGGAGCTCCTACAATGAGCAGTTCTTC.

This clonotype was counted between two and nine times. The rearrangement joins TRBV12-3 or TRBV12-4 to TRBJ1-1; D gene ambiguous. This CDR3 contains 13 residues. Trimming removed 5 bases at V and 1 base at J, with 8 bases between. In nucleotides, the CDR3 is TGTGCCAGCAGTCGAAACACGAACACTGAAGCTTTCTTT. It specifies CASSRNTNTEAFF.

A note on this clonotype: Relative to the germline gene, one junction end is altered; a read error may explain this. In DNA, the CDR3 is TGTGCCAGCAGCACCCCCCCGGGGGGCCATACTAGGACAGATACGCATTATTTT. Translating gives CASSTPPGGHTRTDTHYF. The gene calls are TRBV28 and TRBJ2-3; D perhaps matches TRBD2 (7 bases). Per the germline V gene, CDR1 is MDHEN and CDR2 is SYDVKM. This CDR3 comprises 18 residues.

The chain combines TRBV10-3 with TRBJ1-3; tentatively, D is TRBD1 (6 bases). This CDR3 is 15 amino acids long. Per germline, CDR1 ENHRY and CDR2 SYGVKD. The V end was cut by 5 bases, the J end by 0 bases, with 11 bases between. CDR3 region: CAISLDSNSGNTIYF. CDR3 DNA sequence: TGTGCCATCAGTTTGGACAGTAACTCTGGAAACACCATATATTTT.